This is a list of T cell receptor beta chains from one sample in a study of T cell clonotyping in hematopoietic cell transplantation. Only in-frame clones appear in the TCRdb table, and some are missing; sequencing was by immunoSEQ multiplex PCR. This table has about 10,000 clones, 87% appearing once. The specimen comprised peripheral blood mononuclear cells, sampled before stem cell transplant. Receptors originate from a woman aged 45-60 years with chronic myeloid leukemia. Some clones in this sample may be carry-over from other donors' samples. CDR3s include the opening cysteine and the closing phenylalanine or tryptophan. A D gene is named only where the DNA matches it firmly. Clone size is stated in some rows and not others, as once, few, many or a class when expanded.

size: NA; J: TRBJ2-7; D: NA; V: TRBV10-3; DNA: TGTGCCATCAGTGGGGGGATTTTTCGGGAGAGCCGACAGGGCTCCTACGAGCAGTACTTC; CDR3: CAISGGIFRESRQGSYEQYF
size: NA; J: TRBJ2-7; D: NA; V: TRBV4-1; DNA: TGCGCCAGCAGCCCGTCCAGAGGCTACGAGCAGTACTTC; CDR3: CASSPSRGYEQYF
size: NA; J: TRBJ1-4; D: NA; V: TRBV7-8; DNA: TGTGCCAGCAGCTTAAACCGGGCAAGGCCTAATGAAAAACTGTTTTTT; CDR3: CASSLNRARPNEKLFF
size: NA; J: TRBJ2-1; D: TRBD2; V: TRBV28; DNA: TGTGCCAGCAGCCCGGCGGGAGGGCCAGGCAATGAGCAGTTCTTC; CDR3: CASSPAGGPGNEQFF
size: NA; J: TRBJ2-1; D: TRBD2; V: TRBV2; DNA: TGTGCCAGCAGGAAGTTGACTAGCGGGAGCTATGAGCAGTTCTTC; CDR3: CASRKLTSGSYEQFF
size: NA; J: TRBJ1-5; D: NA; V: TRBV28; DNA: TGTGCCAGCAGTTTATTAGGGTATCAGCCCCAGCATTTT; CDR3: CASSLLGYQPQHF
size: NA; J: TRBJ2-1; D: NA; V: TRBV28; DNA: TGTGCCAGTGAGCGTAGCGTATCCTACAATGAGCAGTTCTTC; CDR3: CASERSVSYNEQFF
size: few; J: TRBJ2-1; D: TRBD2; V: TRBV4-3; DNA: TGCGCCAGCAGCCAAGAGGGGCTAGCGGGAGCGATCGATGAGCAGTTCTTC; CDR3: CASSQEGLAGAIDEQFF
size: few; J: TRBJ2-1; D: NA; V: TRBV28; DNA: TGTGCCAGCAGTTCCCTTCCTCGAGTTGAGCAGTTCTTC; CDR3: CASSSLPRVEQFF
size: NA; J: TRBJ2-4; D: TRBD2; V: TRBV19; DNA: TGTGCCAGTAGTAGCTACTCCGGGACTAGCGGGGAGTTTCAGTACTTC; CDR3: CASSSYSGTSGEFQYF
size: NA; J: TRBJ1-1; D: NA; V: TRBV7-9; DNA: TGTGCCAGCAGCTTAGCCTCGGGAGCTTTCTTT; CDR3: CASSLASGAFF
size: NA; J: TRBJ2-3; D: NA; V: TRBV7-9; DNA: TGTGCCAGCAGCTTAGCAGTTCCAACAGATACGCAGTATTTT; CDR3: CASSLAVPTDTQYF
size: NA; J: TRBJ1-5; D: NA; V: TRBV6-5; DNA: TGTGCCAGCAGAACGATGGGCAATCAGCCCCAGCATTTT; CDR3: CASRTMGNQPQHF
size: once; J: TRBJ2-7; D: TRBD1; V: TRBV30; DNA: TGTGCCTGGGGGACAGGGGTAACTGAGCAGTACTTC; CDR3: CAWGTGVTEQYF
size: NA; J: TRBJ2-2; D: NA; V: TRBV29-1; DNA: TGCAGCGTTGAACCCGGACTGAACACCGGGGAGCTGTTTTTT; CDR3: CSVEPGLNTGELFF
size: NA; J: TRBJ2-7; D: NA; V: TRBV30; DNA: TGTGCCTGGAGTGTACACTACGAGCAGTACTTC; CDR3: CAWSVHYEQYF
size: NA; J: TRBJ1-1; D: NA; V: TRBV30; DNA: TGTGCCTGCAAGACGATGAACACTGAAGCTTTCTTT; CDR3: CACKTMNTEAFF
size: few; J: TRBJ2-3; D: TRBD2; V: TRBV5-6; DNA: TGTGCCAGCAGTCCCAGCGGGAGGGCCGCAGCGCAGTATTTT; CDR3: CASSPSGRAAAQYF
size: NA; J: TRBJ2-3; D: NA; V: TRBV7-2; DNA: TGTGCCAGCAGCTTAGGCCCGGGACCCGATACGCAGTATTTT; CDR3: CASSLGPGPDTQYF
size: NA; J: TRBJ1-2; D: NA; V: TRBV6-5; DNA: TGTGCCAGCAGTTACAACTCCATCGCTAACTATGGCTACACCTTC; CDR3: CASSYNSIANYGYTF
size: NA; J: TRBJ2-1; D: TRBD2; V: TRBV30; DNA: TGTGCCTGGAGGAGACCCGGGACTAACTACAATGAGCAGTTCTTC; CDR3: CAWRRPGTNYNEQFF
size: NA; J: TRBJ2-7; D: TRBD1; V: TRBV4-1; DNA: TGCGCCAGCAGCCATCGAATCGGGACAGGCTCCGAGCAGTACTTC; CDR3: CASSHRIGTGSEQYF
size: NA; J: TRBJ2-6; D: NA; V: TRBV29-1; DNA: TGCAGCGTTGGAACGTCTGGGGCCAACGTCCTGACTTTC; CDR3: CSVGTSGANVLTF
size: once; J: TRBJ2-3; D: NA; V: TRBV27; DNA: TGTGCCAGCAGTTCCCGGGACTCCATACGACAGTATTTT; CDR3: CASSSRDSIRQYF
size: NA; J: TRBJ1-2; D: TRBD1; V: TRBV5-5; DNA: TGTGCCAGCAGTTCGACAGGGGTCGACTATGGCTACACCTTC; CDR3: CASSSTGVDYGYTF
size: NA; J: TRBJ1-1; D: TRBD1; V: TRBV6-6; DNA: TGTGCCAGCAGTACTAGGGGACAGCCTGAAGCTTTCTTT; CDR3: CASSTRGQPEAFF
size: NA; J: TRBJ2-3; D: TRBD1; V: TRBV28; DNA: TGTGCCAGCAGACGAGGTTTGACAGGGGGACTTAGCACAGATACGCAGTATTTT; CDR3: CASRRGLTGGLSTDTQYF
size: NA; J: TRBJ2-7; D: TRBD1; V: TRBV6-5; DNA: TGTGCCAGCAGGAGACAGGGCTCCTACGAGCAGTACTTC; CDR3: CASRRQGSYEQYF
size: NA; J: TRBJ2-6; D: TRBD2; V: TRBV19; DNA: TGTGCCAGTAGTATTCTAGCGGGACCCCCCTCTGGGGCCAACGTCCTGACTTTC; CDR3: CASSILAGPPSGANVLTF
size: NA; J: TRBJ2-3; D: TRBD2; V: TRBV27; DNA: TGTGCCAGCAGCTCGCGACTAGCGGGAGGCACAGATACGCAGTATTTT; CDR3: CASSSRLAGGTDTQYF
size: NA; J: TRBJ2-7; D: NA; V: TRBV5-1; DNA: TGCGCCAGCAGCTTCAACTCCTACGAGCAGTACTTC; CDR3: CASSFNSYEQYF
size: NA; J: TRBJ2-7; D: TRBD2; V: TRBV7-2; DNA: TGTGCCAGCAGCTTAGCGCTAACTAGCGGGCCCTCCTCCTACGAGCAGTACTTC; CDR3: CASSLALTSGPSSYEQYF
size: NA; J: TRBJ2-7; D: NA; V: TRBV11-2; DNA: TGTGCCAGCAGCTCCCGGACTGGGGCCTACGAGCAGTACTTC; CDR3: CASSSRTGAYEQYF
size: NA; J: TRBJ2-3; D: TRBD2; V: TRBV5-6; DNA: TGTGCCAGCAGCTTAGTCCCTAGCGGGATAGGTTCCGCAGATACGCAGTATTTT; CDR3: CASSLVPSGIGSADTQYF
size: NA; J: TRBJ2-1; D: NA; V: TRBV7-9; DNA: TGTGCCAGCAGCCGGACCCCCGACAATGAGCAGTTCTTC; CDR3: CASSRTPDNEQFF
size: few; J: TRBJ2-1; D: TRBD2; V: TRBV4-3; DNA: TGCGCCAGCAGCCCGGAGTGGTTCGGCGGGAGAGTCTCCAATGAGCAGTTCTTC; CDR3: CASSPEWFGGRVSNEQFF
size: NA; J: TRBJ1-5; D: NA; V: TRBV28; DNA: TGTGCCAGCTCTTCCTCCCAGGGGACTTGGTATCAGCCCCAGCATTTT; CDR3: CASSSSQGTWYQPQHF
size: NA; J: TRBJ2-1; D: NA; V: TRBV6-1; DNA: TGTGCCAGCAGTGCACAGACGGGACTGGGGATGGGACGCCCCTACAATGAGCAGTTCTTC; CDR3: CASSAQTGLGMGRPYNEQFF
size: NA; J: TRBJ1-1; D: NA; V: TRBV10-3; DNA: TGTGCCATCAGCGCCGAAGTGGGACGTGGGGGCACTGAAGCTTTCTTT; CDR3: CAISAEVGRGGTEAFF
size: once; J: TRBJ2-3; D: NA; V: TRBV4-3; DNA: TGCGCCAGCAGCCAAGCGACTACAGATACGCAGTATTTT; CDR3: CASSQATTDTQYF
size: NA; J: TRBJ1-5; D: NA; V: TRBV6-6; DNA: TGTGCCAGCAAAAATGGGGGGGCAGGGAGCAATCAGCCCCAGCATTTT; CDR3: CASKNGGAGSNQPQHF
size: NA; J: TRBJ2-5; D: TRBD1; V: TRBV9; DNA: TGTGCCAGCAGCGTAAAAACAGGGGGCTATGAGACCCAGTACTTC; CDR3: CASSVKTGGYETQYF
size: few; J: TRBJ1-5; D: NA; V: TRBV7-2; DNA: TGTGCCAGCAGCTTAGGGGGGACGGGGAATCAGCCCCAGCATTTT; CDR3: CASSLGGTGNQPQHF
size: NA; J: TRBJ1-5; D: NA; V: TRBV30; DNA: TGTGCCTGGAAGACGGCTAATCAGCCCCAGCATTTT; CDR3: CAWKTANQPQHF
size: NA; J: TRBJ2-1; D: TRBD2; V: TRBV15; DNA: TGTGCCACCCGCGGACTAGCGGGAGTGAATGAGCAGTTCTTC; CDR3: CATRGLAGVNEQFF
size: NA; J: TRBJ1-2; D: TRBD1; V: TRBV4-3; DNA: TGCGCCAGCAGCCAGGGAACCGGGACAGCCATGGATGGCTACACCTTC; CDR3: CASSQGTGTAMDGYTF